This T cell receptor (beta chain) was sequenced in a study of shared clonotypes between healthy human individuals (dated by TCRdb to about 2020). The study in broad terms: A few men and two women, aged 18 to 49 years, made up the cohort. For each donor, CD4 naive and CD4 memory were each run on three plates, CD8 naive on two plates, and CD8 memory on one plate. To increase sequencing depth and limit assay-specific biases, TCR repertoire library preparation and sequencing were carried out by different laboratories using diverse techniques. To estimate repertoire size and how much clonotype sharing occurs between individuals, the study deeply sequenced the blood TCR repertoires of roughly 5 healthy adults. Each donor's leukapheresis produced roughly between about 0.9 and 9.5 billion PBMCs.

Trimming removed 5 bases from V and 8 bases from J; the gene matches leave 5 bases unexplained. In the germline V gene (reference sequence), CDR1 corresponds to MNHNY and CDR2 to SVGAGI. The CDR3 spans 13 residues, from the cysteine through the phenylalanine. The sequence is cut down to CDR3 DNA, 39 bases in frame from base 1. Using the deep immunoSEQ assay, multiplex PCR amplified TCR CDR3 regions from genomic DNA. Extracted genomic DNA from each cell subset was distributed evenly across all wells of several immunoSEQ 96-well plates, and each plate was treated as a replicate. Each replicate PCR for sorted subsets received 200 ng genomic DNA, equal to 30,000 or so T cell genomes. Purified libraries were quantified with a Qubit 3.0 fluorometer, sized on a Bioanalyzer 2100, and re-quantified with the KAPA Library Quantification kit. Each immunoSEQ 96-well plate was sequenced on its own single-read 150-cycle Illumina NextSeq 550 flow cell. The study's processing was this. Because only junctional sequences without quality scores were contained in the immunoSEQ output, filtering matching that applied to full-length reads could not be performed. To assign V/J genes and CDR3, sequences were annotated against IMGT germline references using PyIR, a Python wrapper for IgBLAST v1.9. Reads were filtered out if the reads had weak V/J assignments (E-value above 1e-6), no CDR3, stop codons, out-of-frame junctions, or ambiguous translated residues. A V3J clonotype was defined by an identical inferred V gene, J gene, and CDR3 amino acid sequence. Percentage overlap between repertoires was calculated by dividing the number of shared unique clonotypes by the size of the smaller repertoire. RTK rarefaction, the Chao1 estimator, and Recon v2.1 estimates of unobserved clonotypes were used to assess repertoire richness. Generation probabilities were computed with OLGA for all TCRbeta clonotypes obtained by the gDNA method from four donors. Sourced from immuneACCESS, this table was stored by TCRdb with only in-frame sequences that have V and J called. A share of the clones is absent; for the studies checked, an unresolved V gene accounts for under half, and the remainder has no known explanation. Clone size and V and J calls were adopted from that table, with D and trimming inferred from the DNA. Present in this sample are 95,000 to 120,000 clones, about 62% of which were seen just once. 20% to 25% of the sample is taken by the ten largest.

The donors were healthy, HIV-negative adults with no recently reported acute infections or vaccinations. Every donor was a Caucasian adult residing in Nashville, Tennessee, USA. CD8 memory samples combined magnetically selected CD45RO+ cells with CCR7-negative CD45RA+ effector memory (TemRA) cells. Blood was obtained by leukapheresis, after which PBMCs were separated by Ficoll-Histopaque density gradient centrifugation and cryopreserved in liquid nitrogen vapor phase. Analytical flow cytometry was used to check the purity and quantity of every magnetically sorted T cell population. From each sorted fraction, genomic DNA was isolated and quantified by UV absorbance on a Nanodrop 2000c. Study-level results and caveats: Sampling was restricted to blood, and TCR repertoires in tissues likely differ from the TCR repertoires found in blood. Pairwise subsampling indicated that sequencing depth was expected to affect the degree of clonotype sharing among donors. The small number of donors limited the genetic and exposure-history diversity represented. Clonotypes shared by all four sorted-subset donors showed higher generation probabilities than non-shared clonotypes. Incomplete sequencing was indicated by rarefaction of sorted-subset datasets, despite the large sequencing depth. About 4.5% of naive CD4, around 3.6% of naive CD8, roughly 2.4% of memory CD4, and around 0.4% of memory CD8 clonotypes were shared across a few donors. Estimated clonotype richness was generally larger for naive than for memory subsets.

Notes on this clone: It has no known antigen specificity. Nothing much larger sits one base from this clone, and base qualities are not available.

The TCR was taken from a young woman in good health. This chain joins TRBV6-6 to TRBJ2-1; TRBD1 agrees with 8 junctional bases. Sequenced: memory CD8+ T cells sorted from blood. This sample's cell subset or site label indicates: CD45RO+ cells pooled with CCR7-negative TemRA cells. This receptor has the CDR3 CASSRAGGYEQFF. In nucleotides, the sequence is TGTGCCAGCAGTCGGGCAGGGGGCTATGAGCAGTTCTTC.